The rows below give T cell receptor beta chains drawn from one sample of a study of human T cells and chemical hapten exposure. TCRdb passed the RACE reads through MiXCR, listing each CDR3 protein once. This table holds 85,000 to 100,000 distinct CDR3 sequences, approximately 11% found once. Material: whole blood, obtained in connection with sensitization to the hapten diphenylcyclopropenone (DPC). These receptors came from a man aged 40-50 years with alopecia areata. Some clones in this sample may be carry-over from other donors' samples. The CDR3 runs from the conserved cysteine through the conserved F or W. A D gene is named only where the DNA matches it firmly. Rows give clone size only sometimes, using once, few, many, or a class for an expanded clone.

cdr3_nt: TGTGCCAGCAGCCAGGATAGACCGGGACAGGGGCCAGACTCCTACGAGCAGTACTTC
cdr3_aa: CASSQDRPGQGPDSYEQYF
clone_size: many
d_call: TRBD1
j_call: TRBJ2-7
v_call: TRBV6-5

cdr3_nt: TGTGCCAGCAGCCCTGGACCTAGCACAGATACGCAGTATTTT
cdr3_aa: CASSPGPSTDTQYF
clone_size: many
d_call: NA
j_call: TRBJ2-3
v_call: TRBV5-4

cdr3_nt: TGTGCCAGCAGTCGGGAATCGACGGGAGTAGATACGCAGTATTTT
cdr3_aa: CASSRESTGVDTQYF
clone_size: few
d_call: NA
j_call: TRBJ2-3
v_call: TRBV28

cdr3_nt: TGTGCCAGCAGCGGTAGCGGGAGCGGCGAGCAGTACTTC
cdr3_aa: CASSGSGSGEQYF
clone_size: NA
d_call: TRBD2
j_call: TRBJ2-7
v_call: TRBV9

cdr3_nt: TGTGCCAGCAGCCTACTTCAGAACACCGGGGAGCTGTTTTTT
cdr3_aa: CASSLLQNTGELFF
clone_size: NA
d_call: NA
j_call: TRBJ2-2
v_call: TRBV14

cdr3_nt: TGTGCTAGCAGCTTAGCGGGTCGGTCTTCGGAGCAGTTCTTC
cdr3_aa: CASSLAGRSSEQFF
clone_size: NA
d_call: TRBD2
j_call: TRBJ2-1
v_call: TRBV7-7

cdr3_nt: TGTGCCAGCAGTTTAGGCTGGTTTACAGATACGCAGTATTTT
cdr3_aa: CASSLGWFTDTQYF
clone_size: few
d_call: NA
j_call: TRBJ2-3
v_call: TRBV28

cdr3_nt: TGTGCCAGCAGTACCCGGTTGACAGGGAAAGACGAGGAGCAGTACTTC
cdr3_aa: CASSTRLTGKDEEQYF
clone_size: many
d_call: TRBD1
j_call: TRBJ2-7
v_call: TRBV28

cdr3_nt: TGTGCCAGCAGTTCAGGGGAGGTTGGAATCGGCAATCAGCCCCAGCATTTT
cdr3_aa: CASSSGEVGIGNQPQHF
clone_size: few
d_call: NA
j_call: TRBJ1-5
v_call: TRBV6-5

cdr3_nt: TGTGCCAGCAGGATCGGGACTAGCGGTACAGATACGCAGTATTTT
cdr3_aa: CASRIGTSGTDTQYF
clone_size: NA
d_call: TRBD2
j_call: TRBJ2-3
v_call: TRBV12-3/TRBV12-4

cdr3_nt: TGTGCCAGCACTATTTGGGGACAGGGCTGGCGGGAGGCCCAGCAGTTCTTC
cdr3_aa: CASTIWGQGWREAQQFF
clone_size: many
d_call: NA
j_call: TRBJ2-1
v_call: TRBV27

cdr3_nt: TGTGCCAGCAGTTACCTAGTTCAAGGAGGGAAGAGAGAGACCCAGTACTTC
cdr3_aa: CASSYLVQGGKRETQYF
clone_size: NA
d_call: NA
j_call: TRBJ2-5
v_call: TRBV6-2/TRBV6-3

cdr3_nt: TGTGCCAGCAGCCCAGGGGGCCCTGGAAACACCATATATTTT
cdr3_aa: CASSPGGPGNTIYF
clone_size: few
d_call: TRBD1
j_call: TRBJ1-3
v_call: TRBV3-1

cdr3_nt: TGTGCCAGCAGTTTTCCCCTCGGTGAAGCTTTCTTT
cdr3_aa: CASSFPLGEAFF
clone_size: few
d_call: NA
j_call: TRBJ1-1
v_call: TRBV28

cdr3_nt: TGCAGCGTGCCGGGGGGGGGCCCGGTGAACACTGAAGCTTTCTTT
cdr3_aa: CSVPGGGPVNTEAFF
clone_size: NA
d_call: NA
j_call: TRBJ1-1
v_call: TRBV29-1

cdr3_nt: TGTGCCAGCAGTTACTCGTCGGGAGCCACCTACAATGAGCAGTTCTTC
cdr3_aa: CASSYSSGATYNEQFF
clone_size: NA
d_call: NA
j_call: TRBJ2-1
v_call: TRBV6-5

cdr3_nt: TGTGCCAGCAGTTCGTCCCGGACAGGGTTCTATAATTCACCCCTCCACTTT
cdr3_aa: CASSSSRTGFYNSPLHF
clone_size: few
d_call: TRBD1
j_call: TRBJ1-6
v_call: TRBV12-3/TRBV12-4

cdr3_nt: TGTGCCAGCACCCCGAGTACTGTAGCCAAAAACATTCAGTACTTC
cdr3_aa: CASTPSTVAKNIQYF
clone_size: NA
d_call: NA
j_call: TRBJ2-4
v_call: TRBV6-5

cdr3_nt: TGCAGTGCTCCACAGGGCCGCGAGCAGTTCTTC
cdr3_aa: CSAPQGREQFF
clone_size: NA
d_call: NA
j_call: TRBJ2-1
v_call: TRBV20-1

cdr3_nt: TGCAGCGTTGACCGGGGACCCCATGAGCAGTTCTTC
cdr3_aa: CSVDRGPHEQFF
clone_size: NA
d_call: NA
j_call: TRBJ2-1
v_call: TRBV29-1

cdr3_nt: TGTGCCAGCAGCGTAGCGCCAGGGTGGGACACCGGGGAGCTGTTTTTT
cdr3_aa: CASSVAPGWDTGELFF
clone_size: few
d_call: NA
j_call: TRBJ2-2
v_call: TRBV9

cdr3_nt: TGTGCCATTGAGAGGTTTTCCACCGGGGAGCTGTTTTTT
cdr3_aa: CAIERFSTGELFF
clone_size: few
d_call: NA
j_call: TRBJ2-2
v_call: TRBV24-1

cdr3_nt: TGTGCCAGCAGCTTGGATCCCGGCAGCAATCAGCCCCAGCATTTT
cdr3_aa: CASSLDPGSNQPQHF
clone_size: many
d_call: NA
j_call: TRBJ1-5
v_call: TRBV5-4

cdr3_nt: TGTGCCAGCAGTCTCAATGGGGCCAACGTCCTGACTTTC
cdr3_aa: CASSLNGANVLTF
clone_size: few
d_call: NA
j_call: TRBJ2-6
v_call: TRBV12-3/TRBV12-4

cdr3_nt: TGTGCCAGCAGTGAATATCGGCAGGGCCAAGAGACCCAGTACTTC
cdr3_aa: CASSEYRQGQETQYF
clone_size: NA
d_call: NA
j_call: TRBJ2-5
v_call: TRBV25-1

cdr3_nt: TGCAGCGTCGGACAGGGGGCCTACACTGAAGCTTTCTTT
cdr3_aa: CSVGQGAYTEAFF
clone_size: many
d_call: TRBD1
j_call: TRBJ1-1
v_call: TRBV29-1

cdr3_nt: TGCAGTGCTAGCAGACAGGGGGCAGATACGCAGTATTTT
cdr3_aa: CSASRQGADTQYF
clone_size: few
d_call: TRBD1
j_call: TRBJ2-3
v_call: TRBV20-1

cdr3_nt: TGTGCCACCGAGACAGGGAGGTACTACGAGCAGTACTTC
cdr3_aa: CATETGRYYEQYF
clone_size: few
d_call: NA
j_call: TRBJ2-7
v_call: TRBV25-1

cdr3_nt: TGTGCCAGCAGTTACGGCAGCTTGGCAAGTAACACTGAAGCTTTCTTT
cdr3_aa: CASSYGSLASNTEAFF
clone_size: NA
d_call: NA
j_call: TRBJ1-1
v_call: TRBV27

cdr3_nt: TGCGCCAGCAGCCAAGGGGGCCTCTCTGGGGCCAACGTCCTGACTTTC
cdr3_aa: CASSQGGLSGANVLTF
clone_size: few
d_call: NA
j_call: TRBJ2-6
v_call: TRBV4-1

cdr3_nt: TGCAGTGCTAGAAAACGTGGAGGGTTATTAACTGAAGCTTTCTTT
cdr3_aa: CSARKRGGLLTEAFF
clone_size: NA
d_call: NA
j_call: TRBJ1-1
v_call: TRBV20-1

cdr3_nt: TGTGCCAGCAGTTCTTCCGGGACAGGACTCTCTGGGGCCAACGTCCTGACTTTC
cdr3_aa: CASSSSGTGLSGANVLTF
clone_size: few
d_call: TRBD1
j_call: TRBJ2-6
v_call: TRBV6-2/TRBV6-3

cdr3_nt: TGTGCCATCAGTGAGAACGGGGGGCAGAATACTGAAGCTTTCTTT
cdr3_aa: CAISENGGQNTEAFF
clone_size: many
d_call: NA
j_call: TRBJ1-1
v_call: TRBV10-3

cdr3_nt: TGTGCCAGCAGTTTGATACTAGCGGGATCTTACAATGAGCAGTTCTTC
cdr3_aa: CASSLILAGSYNEQFF
clone_size: NA
d_call: TRBD2
j_call: TRBJ2-1
v_call: TRBV12-3/TRBV12-4

cdr3_nt: TGTGCCAGCAGCCAAGGGGTTAGCGGGTCCCCTCACTACGAGCAGTACTTC
cdr3_aa: CASSQGVSGSPHYEQYF
clone_size: NA
d_call: TRBD2
j_call: TRBJ2-7
v_call: TRBV14

cdr3_nt: TGTGCCAGCAGGCCCGGACGGGGGGGCACTGAAGCTTTCTTT
cdr3_aa: CASRPGRGGTEAFF
clone_size: few
d_call: NA
j_call: TRBJ1-1
v_call: TRBV6-5

cdr3_nt: TGTGCCAGCAGTTTACGGCAGCTGAACACTGAAGCTTTCTTT
cdr3_aa: CASSLRQLNTEAFF
clone_size: NA
d_call: NA
j_call: TRBJ1-1
v_call: TRBV12-3/TRBV12-4

cdr3_nt: TGTGCCAGCAGTTTAGATCCCAGGGCAGATACGCAGTATTTT
cdr3_aa: CASSLDPRADTQYF
clone_size: NA
d_call: NA
j_call: TRBJ2-3
v_call: TRBV28

cdr3_nt: TGTGCCAGCAGTACAGCGGGAGTACCAGAGACCCAGTACTTC
cdr3_aa: CASSTAGVPETQYF
clone_size: few
d_call: TRBD2
j_call: TRBJ2-5
v_call: TRBV6-2/TRBV6-3

cdr3_nt: TGTGCCAGCAGTTCTCCTATATCTGTGGGAGCCTACAATGAGCAGTTCTTC
cdr3_aa: CASSSPISVGAYNEQFF
clone_size: few
d_call: NA
j_call: TRBJ2-1
v_call: TRBV28

cdr3_nt: TGTGCCAGCAGCTTAAATGCTGGGCCTGGGGAGCAGTTCTTC
cdr3_aa: CASSLNAGPGEQFF
clone_size: NA
d_call: NA
j_call: TRBJ2-1
v_call: TRBV7-8

cdr3_nt: TGTGCCAGCAGTCGCCCGACAGTGAACACTGAAGCTTTCTTT
cdr3_aa: CASSRPTVNTEAFF
clone_size: few
d_call: NA
j_call: TRBJ1-1
v_call: TRBV12-3/TRBV12-4

cdr3_nt: TGTGCCAGCTCCCCTATCGGGACAGATACGCAGTATTTT
cdr3_aa: CASSPIGTDTQYF
clone_size: NA
d_call: NA
j_call: TRBJ2-3
v_call: TRBV9

cdr3_nt: TGTGCCATCAGTGCAGCTAGCGGGGGCACAGATACGCAGTATTTT
cdr3_aa: CAISAASGGTDTQYF
clone_size: many
d_call: TRBD2
j_call: TRBJ2-3
v_call: TRBV10-3

cdr3_nt: TGCGCCAGCAGCCAATTCCTGCCGGGAGACTATGGCTACACCTTC
cdr3_aa: CASSQFLPGDYGYTF
clone_size: NA
d_call: NA
j_call: TRBJ1-2
v_call: TRBV4-3

cdr3_nt: TGTGCCAGCAGCGTAGGGGACAGGGGGGTTTCACCCCTCCACTTT
cdr3_aa: CASSVGDRGVSPLHF
clone_size: NA
d_call: TRBD1
j_call: TRBJ1-6
v_call: TRBV9

cdr3_nt: TGTGCCATCAGTCGGACGAGGGGAGAGACCCAGTACTTC
cdr3_aa: CAISRTRGETQYF
clone_size: NA
d_call: NA
j_call: TRBJ2-5
v_call: TRBV10-3

cdr3_nt: TGTGCCAGCAGTTACCCACTAGCGAACCCGGGGGAGCAGTTCTTC
cdr3_aa: CASSYPLANPGEQFF
clone_size: NA
d_call: TRBD2
j_call: TRBJ2-1
v_call: TRBV6-2/TRBV6-3

cdr3_nt: TGTGCCAGCAGATTTCAGGGGGCCGTGGCCGGGGAGCTGTTTTTT
cdr3_aa: CASRFQGAVAGELFF
clone_size: few
d_call: TRBD1
j_call: TRBJ2-2
v_call: TRBV27